The T cell receptor (beta chain) described here comes from a study of blood T cell repertoires in COVID-19. About the research overall: Sources were T cells, B-cell-depleted T cells, or PBMCs; the material itself was cDNA or gDNA.

V was cut by 5 bases and J by 7 bases, with 9 bases left in between. This CDR3 region has 11 residues. Germline V CDR1 and CDR2: DFQATT, SNEGSKA (reference sequence). Source study methods: Quantification of nucleated cells was approximated via reference gene primer amplification. TCRdb's table, derived via immunoSEQ multiplex PCR, lists solely in-frame clones and lacks some. The V and J calls and the clone size are those of that table, but D and trimming were determined from the DNA. The table has about 240,000 clones, about 85% seen once. The TCR originated in a man aged 55 to 70 who had recovered from COVID-19. J is TRBJ2-1 and V is TRBV20-1; weak D call: TRBD1 (5 bases). Material: peripheral blood. The CDR3 coding sequence is TGCAGTGCTGGAAGGGGAAATGAGCAGTTCTTC. This sequence encodes CSAGRGNEQFF.